These 23 T cell receptor beta chains were sequenced from one sample in a study of T cell clusters in autoimmune cytopenias. Multiplex touch-down PCR amplified TRB using TRB-A and TRB-B pools in one tube. TCRdb reanalyzed the multiplex PCR reads and collapses them to one entry per CDR3 protein, without DNA. In total, the table holds under 14,000 distinct CDR3 sequences. TRB was amplified from around 250 ng of peripheral blood genomic DNA per sample. These data also formed part of another study, on T cell repertoires in aging, cancer and after chemotherapy.

The sample consisted of peripheral blood. The receptors were gathered from a human donor in good health.

The CDR3 protein is CASSIGTRNEKLFF. The V gene is TRBV19, the J gene TRBJ1-4; TCRdb's D call of TRBD1 is untestable without DNA. Germline lookup yields CDR1 LNHDA and CDR2 SQIVND (reference sequence). CDR3 length: 14 residues.

V and J are TRBV18 and TRBJ1-5; TCRdb indicates TRBD1, and absent DNA this call remains unverified. The germline V gene has CDR1 KGHSH and CDR2 LQKENI. The CDR3 runs to 14 residues. CDR3 region: CASSGTEGNQPQHF.

The CDR3 spells CSVEPDRGVGGYTF. The chain employs TRBV29-1 and TRBJ1-2; TCRdb outputs TRBD1, but without DNA this stays unchecked. Per germline, CDR1 SQVTM and CDR2 ANQGSEA. This CDR3 contains 14 residues. The full variable domain, with the rest looked up from reference TRBV29-1 and TRBJ1-2, is SAVISQKPSRDICQRGTSLTIQCQVDSQVTMMFWYRQQPGQSLTLIATANQGSEATYESGFVIDKFPISRPNLTFSTLTVSNMSPEDSSIYLCSVEPDRGVGGYTFGSGTRLTVV.

V usage is TRBV5-6 and J usage is TRBJ2-1; lacking DNA, the TRBD2 call made by TCRdb goes unchecked. The CDR3 totals 17 residues. Looked up from germline, CDR1 is SGHDT and CDR2 is YYEEEE. The CDR3 loop reads CASSSDSGAGISNEQFF.

This rearrangement joins TRBV5-6 to TRBJ2-6. The length of the CDR3 is 13 residues. Germline V gene sequence: CDR1 SGHDT, CDR2 YYEEEE. CDR3 loop: CASIFSGANVLTF.

The J gene is TRBJ2-1, the V gene TRBV19; TCRdb designates TRBD2, a call that cannot be tested without DNA. The CDR3 has 14 amino acids. Germline V CDR1 and CDR2: LNHDA, SQIVND (reference sequence). The CDR3 is CASWGGRLNNEQFF.

The chain carries TRBV24-1 and TRBJ2-5; the D gene TCRdb calls, TRBD1, cannot be checked with no DNA. This CDR3 is 16 amino acids long. Looked up from germline, CDR1 is KGHDR and CDR2 is SFDVKD. The CDR3 region is CATSDPRQGEVETQYF.

The chain employs TRBV19 and TRBJ1-5; TCRdb designates TRBD1, a call that cannot be tested without DNA. This CDR3 comprises 17 residues. CDR1 and CDR2 (germline): LNHDA, SQIVND (reference sequence). CDR3 protein: CASSIPPYRVRNQPQHF.

This chain joins TRBV28 and TRBJ2-3; without DNA, the TCRdb call of TRBD1 cannot be checked. The CDR3 extends over 15 amino acids. Per the germline V gene, CDR1 is MDHEN and CDR2 is SYDVKM. CDR3 in amino acids: CASSWDSVGRDTQYF.

The chain has TRBV7-6 and TRBJ2-1; TCRdb picks TRBD2, but there is no DNA to check that call. The CDR3 loop spans 15 amino acids. Germline lookup yields CDR1 SGHVS and CDR2 FNYEAQ. The CDR3 spells CASSLGTSGSYEQFF.

This rearrangement joins TRBV19 to TRBJ1-1; the D call of TRBD1 rests on TCRdb alone, since no DNA is present to check it. The CDR3 totals 17 residues. Germline V CDR1 and CDR2: LNHDA, SQIVND (reference sequence). The CDR3 loop reads CASSIGPGQGRRTEAFF.

The chain is built from TRBV6-5 and TRBJ2-5; TCRdb outputs TRBD1, but without DNA this stays unchecked. Germline lookup yields CDR1 MNHEY and CDR2 SVGAGI. The length of the CDR3 is 16 residues. CDR3 sequence: CASSSPTGGGSETQYF.

The rearrangement uses TRBV6-5 and TRBJ1-2; no DNA is available, so the TRBD1 call from TCRdb remains unchecked. The CDR3 runs to 12 residues. Germline V gene lookup returns CDR1 MNHEY and CDR2 SVGAGI. The CDR3: CASSGTGWGYTF.

By frequency, this clonotype is medium-sized. The chain has TRBV18 and TRBJ2-7; lacking DNA, the TRBD1 call made by TCRdb goes unchecked. This CDR3 has 13 residues. CDR1 and CDR2 (germline): KGHSH, LQKENI. This CDR3 reads CASSPGTDHEQYF.

This chain joins TRBV19 and TRBJ2-5; TCRdb gives TRBD1 as the D gene, but with no DNA this cannot be confirmed. Germline loops: CDR1 LNHDA, CDR2 SQIVND (reference sequence). The CDR3 runs 16 residues. CDR3 amino acids: CASSIGSGQGRETQYF.

The chain carries TRBV24-1 and TRBJ2-3; TCRdb's D call of TRBD2 is untestable without DNA. Germline V gene data show CDR1 as KGHDR and CDR2 as SFDVKD. The CDR3 is made up of 15 amino acids. The CDR3 region is CATSLGLASTDTQYF.

The V call is TRBV12-3 or TRBV12-4, the J call TRBJ2-1; with no DNA, the TCRdb D assignment of TRBD1 cannot be verified. This CDR3 is built from 16 residues. The CDR3 sequence: CASSPTPGQGNNEQFF.

The V call is TRBV19, the J call TRBJ1-2; TCRdb designates TRBD1, a call that cannot be tested without DNA. Germline lookup yields CDR1 LNHDA and CDR2 SQIVND (reference sequence). The CDR3 extends over 15 amino acids. This chain's CDR3 is CASYYPGQKHYGYTF. Supplemented by reference TRBV19 and TRBJ1-2, the full variable domain reads DGGITQSPKYLFRKEGQNVTLSCEQNLNHDAMYWYRQDPGQGLRLIYYSQIVNDFQKGDIAEGYSVSREKKESFPLTVTSAQKNPTAFYLCASYYPGQKHYGYTFGSGTRLTVV.

The chain uses TRBV12-3 or TRBV12-4 and TRBJ1-2; TCRdb returns TRBD1, unconfirmable since there is no DNA. This CDR3 contains 13 residues. The CDR3 reads CASSSGGIYGYTF.

The CDR3 loop reads CASSLFVSGANVLTF. J is TRBJ2-6 and V is TRBV5-5. Germline-derived CDR1 and CDR2 are SGHKS and YYEKEE (reference sequence). There are 15 residues in the CDR3.

This chain joins TRBV6-5 and TRBJ1-3; checking the TCRdb D call of TRBD1 is not possible without DNA. The CDR3 runs 15 residues. The germline V gene encodes CDR1 MNHEY and CDR2 SVGAGI. CDR3 amino acids: CASIASGTSGNTIYF.

V is TRBV19 and J is TRBJ2-7; TCRdb's D gene call, TRBD1, goes unchecked for lack of DNA. The CDR3 spans 13 residues. Germline CDR1 LNHDA, CDR2 SQIVND (reference sequence). The CDR3 region is CASSPGPTYEQYF. Full variable domain (remainder filled in from reference TRBV19 and TRBJ2-7): DGGITQSPKYLFRKEGQNVTLSCEQNLNHDAMYWYRQDPGQGLRLIYYSQIVNDFQKGDIAEGYSVSREKKESFPLTVTSAQKNPTAFYLCASSPGPTYEQYFGPGTRLTVT.

The chain uses TRBV18 and TRBJ2-3; the D gene TCRdb calls, TRBD2, cannot be checked with no DNA. In germline, CDR1 is KGHSH, CDR2 LQKENI. The CDR3 consists of 19 residues. The CDR3: CASSPPDRGGPHHTDTQYF.